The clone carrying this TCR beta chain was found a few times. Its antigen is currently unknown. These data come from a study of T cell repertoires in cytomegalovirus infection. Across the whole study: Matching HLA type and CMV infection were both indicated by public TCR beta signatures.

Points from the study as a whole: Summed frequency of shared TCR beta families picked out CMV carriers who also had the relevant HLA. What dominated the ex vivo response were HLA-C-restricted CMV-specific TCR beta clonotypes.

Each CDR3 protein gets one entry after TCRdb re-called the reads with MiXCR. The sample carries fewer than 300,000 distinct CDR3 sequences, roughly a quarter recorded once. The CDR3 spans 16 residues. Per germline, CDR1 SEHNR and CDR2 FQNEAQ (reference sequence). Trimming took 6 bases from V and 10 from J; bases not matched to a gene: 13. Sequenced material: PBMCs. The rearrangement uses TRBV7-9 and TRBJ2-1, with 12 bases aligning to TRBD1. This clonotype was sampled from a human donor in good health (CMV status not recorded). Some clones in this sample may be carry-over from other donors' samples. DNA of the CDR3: TGTGCCAGCAGATCCGGGACAGGGGGCAGGCGCGACGAGCAGTTCTTC. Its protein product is CASRSGTGGRRDEQFF.